This T cell receptor beta chain originates from a study of blood T cell repertoires in COVID-19 (dated by TCRdb to the early 2020s). Study-wide context: Collaborator samples came from the United States, Italy and Spain and covered acute and convalescent phases of COVID-19. The material from the prospective study consisted of cDNA or gDNA derived from T cells, B-cell-depleted T cells, or PBMCs. Deeply sampled blood TCRbeta repertoires from subjects exposed to, actively infected with, or recovered from COVID-19 were included in the dataset. The repertoires were made available in a free public database intended to serve as a resource for research on the immune response to SARS-CoV-2. Samples came from the ongoing ImmuneRACE study (first 160 participants) plus 1,254 subjects from 6 global collaborators. The sample metadata nearly always contained a de-identified subject ID, COVID-19 status, age in years and sex. Where available, HLA class I and class II types were obtained from metadata supplied by the sample provider rather than from assay-based typing. Broader findings and caveats from the paper: How much clinical and demographic metadata was included differed by source and by participant, and the metadata was provided uncurated.

Cut back by 5 bases and 6 bases, the V and J ends lie 8 bases apart. The CDR3 numbers 12 residues from cysteine through phenylalanine. Only the CDR3 DNA is retained, 36 bases long and in frame from the first base. The germline V gene encodes CDR1 SGHTA and CDR2 FQGTGA. TCRbeta CDR3 regions were amplified from genomic DNA using the immunoSEQ Assay, a bias-controlled multiplex PCR. In the authors' own workflow: The number of nucleated cells in each sample was estimated by amplification of reference gene primers within the assay. To quantify the absolute abundance of each unique TCRbeta CDR3 rearrangement, sequence reads were collapsed and filtered. For each sample, productive Simpson clonality was calculated by taking the square root of Simpson's diversity index across productive rearrangements. Sourced from immuneACCESS, this table was stored by TCRdb with only in-frame sequences that have V and J called. A share of the clones is absent; for the studies checked, an unresolved V gene accounts for under half, and the remainder has no known explanation. Clone size and the V and J calls come from that table; the DNA yielded D and trimming. The sample yields around 86,000 clones; about 85% were counted once. Around 39% of the sample rests with the top ten.

Collaborating institutions collected whole blood in K2EDTA tubes following their own protocols. For TCRbeta analysis, collaborator samples were shipped as frozen whole blood, as isolated PBMCs, or as DNA extracted from either sample type. Concerning this clone: Its binding antigen is unknown. No clone much larger than this one lies a single base away; base qualities are absent. Additional DNA sequences in this sample encode the identical CDR3.

The receptor's source is a man older than 75 with acute or convalescent COVID-19. The chain was built from TRBV7-3 and TRBJ2-1; a tentative D call is TRBD2 (6 bases match). Source material: peripheral blood. The encoded CDR3 is CASSRGGNEQFF. The DNA reads as follows: TGTGCCAGCAGCCGGGGAGGCAATGAGCAGTTCTTC.